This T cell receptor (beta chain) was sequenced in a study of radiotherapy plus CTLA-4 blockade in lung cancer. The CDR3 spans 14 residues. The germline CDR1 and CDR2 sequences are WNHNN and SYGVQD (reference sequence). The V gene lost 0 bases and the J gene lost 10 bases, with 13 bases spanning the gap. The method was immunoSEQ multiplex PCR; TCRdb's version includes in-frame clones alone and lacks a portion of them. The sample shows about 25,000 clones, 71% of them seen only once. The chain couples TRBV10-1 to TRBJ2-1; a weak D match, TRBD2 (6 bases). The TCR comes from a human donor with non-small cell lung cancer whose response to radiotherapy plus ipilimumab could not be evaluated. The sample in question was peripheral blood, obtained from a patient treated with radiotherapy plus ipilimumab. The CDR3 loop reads CASSESGGIEEQFF. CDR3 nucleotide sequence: TGCGCCAGCAGTGAGTCCGGCGGGATCGAGGAGCAGTTCTTC.